This T cell receptor (beta chain) is drawn from a study of blood T cell repertoires in COVID-19. Clones were sequenced by immunoSEQ multiplex PCR, and TCRdb holds only the in-frame ones, with some missing. The sample holds more than 150,000 clones, about 85% seen once. The germline V gene has CDR1 SGHRS and CDR2 YFSETQ. The ends lost 4 bases at V and 2 bases at J; junction bases unmatched: 7. The CDR3 sequence is 16 residues long. The TCR was taken from a man aged 18 to 29 with acute or convalescent COVID-19. The chain employs TRBV5-1 and TRBJ2-3; 10 positions match TRBD1. Sequencing was performed on peripheral blood. CDR3 amino acids: CASSPQGQGTTDTQYF. In nucleotides, the CDR3 is TGCGCCAGCAGCCCCCAGGGACAGGGGACCACAGATACGCAGTATTTT.